The TCR beta chain under discussion was sequenced for a study of T cells in Graves' hyperthyroidism and ophthalmopathy. TCR beta CDR3 region amplification was performed from RNA transcripts. The HTBI set primed first-round TCR CDR3 RT-PCR. TCRdb fed the multiplex PCR reads into MiXCR, producing one record per CDR3 protein. The table includes about 640,000 distinct CDR3 sequences, less than 25% detected once. V was shortened by 1 base and J by 6 bases, with 7 bases between the two germline ends. Germline-derived CDR1 and CDR2 are SGDLS and YYNGEE. CDR3 length: 13 amino acids. This TCR derives from a man aged 30-40 years with Graves' ophthalmopathy. What was sequenced was blood. The chain carries TRBV9 and TRBJ2-2; tentative D call: TRBD2 (5 bases). The CDR3 loop reads CASSVRGSGELFF. The CDR3 nucleotides read TGTGCCAGCAGCGTAAGAGGGTCCGGGGAGCTGTTTTTT. The full variable domain, rest sourced from reference TRBV9 and TRBJ2-2, is DSGVTQTPKHLITATGQRVTLRCSPRSGDLSVYWYQQSLDQGLQFLIQYYNGEERAKGNILERFSAQQFPDLHSELNLSSLELGDSALYFCASSVRGSGELFFGEGSRLTVL.